The next 17 T cell receptor beta chains were all read from a single sample in a study of shared clonotypes between healthy human individuals. Using immunoSEQ multiplex PCR, the repertoire was profiled, and TCRdb retains in-frame clones only, with some absent. This table holds about 2.3 million clones, under 95% found once. Sample: naive CD4+ T cells from PBMCs. Subset here: CD45RA+ positively selected. Source of these receptors: a man between 18 and 29 years old in good health. Some clones in this sample may be carry-over from other donors' samples.

The rearrangement joins TRBV5-1 to TRBJ2-7; no firm D call. Per the germline V gene, CDR1 is SGHRS and CDR2 is YFSETQ. The V end lost 4 bases, the J end lost 2 bases, and 10 bases lay between the germline ends. The CDR3 covers 13 residues. The CDR3 nucleotides are TGCGCCAGCAGCATGTCGTATACCTACGAGCAGTACTTC. It specifies CASSMSYTYEQYF.

The V and J genes are TRBV7-6 and TRBJ2-7, with D possibly TRBD2 on 5 matching bases. The CDR3 is made up of 14 amino acids. CDR1 SGHVS and CDR2 FNYEAQ come from the germline V gene. V lost 4 bases and J lost 5, with 15 bases in between. CDR3 DNA sequence: TGTGCCAGCAGCTCGAAGACACTAGGCCACGAGCAGTACTTC. Residues: CASSSKTLGHEQYF.

Notes on this clone: Distinct nucleotide sequences in the sample also encode this CDR3. The chain combines TRBV9 with TRBJ1-1, with D possibly being TRBD1 (5 bases). The germline V gene encodes CDR1 SGDLS and CDR2 YYNGEE. The CDR3 spans 15 residues. V lost 0 bases and J 4 bases, leaving 13 bases between the germline ends. The CDR3 reads CASSVVGMGGTEAFF. In DNA, the CDR3 is TGTGCCAGCAGCGTAGTAGGAATGGGGGGCACTGAAGCTTTCTTT.

The chain employs TRBV9 and TRBJ2-7; weak D call: TRBD2 (5 bases). With 4 bases removed from V and 1 base from J, the gap between germline ends came to 18 bases. Germline V lookup: CDR1 SGDLS, CDR2 YYNGEE. The CDR3 is made up of 16 amino acids. CDR3 region: CASSLRSGKGSYEQYF. The CDR3 bases are TGTGCCAGCAGCTTGCGCTCGGGGAAAGGATCCTACGAGCAGTACTTC.

The J gene is TRBJ2-5, the V gene TRBV11-3, with 8 positions matching TRBD2. The CDR3 is 17 residues long. The ends lost 3 bases at V and 4 bases at J; junction bases unmatched: 13. Per the germline V gene, CDR1 is SGHNT and CDR2 is YENEEA. CDR3 DNA: TGTGCCAGCAGCTTGTCCGGGGGGGCCCCCTCGCCAGAGACCCAGTACTTC. Protein product: CASSLSGGAPSPETQYF.

The CDR3 spells CASSPGQYF. In DNA form, the CDR3 reads TGTGCCAGCAGCCCAGGACAGTACTTC. The J gene is TRBJ2-7, the V gene TRBV7-9; no firm D call. Trimming left V 5 bases short and J 10 bases short, with 6 bases between. Germline loops: CDR1 SEHNR, CDR2 FQNEAQ (reference sequence). This CDR3 has 9 residues.

This clone was detected only once. The chain employs TRBV6-5 and TRBJ2-2; 11 nucleotides agree with TRBD2. The CDR3 totals 15 residues. Germline V lookup: CDR1 MNHEY, CDR2 SVGAGI. J lost 5 bases, V lost 7 bases, and 6 bases had no gene match. The CDR3 loop is CASNQGTSGTGELFF. In DNA, the CDR3 is TGTGCCAGCAACCAAGGGACTAGCGGTACCGGGGAGCTGTTTTTT.

The J gene is TRBJ2-5, the V gene TRBV11-2; 7 bases are a match to TRBD2. The J call is uncertain, as TRBJ2-7 better fits the DNA end. CDR3 size: 14 residues. CDR1 and CDR2 from the germline V gene are SGHAT and FQNNGV. CDR3 coding DNA: TGTGCCAGCAGCTTGGGGGGGAGCCCCTACGAGCAGTACTTC. Its protein is CASSLGGSPYEQYF.

The rearrangement uses TRBV28 and TRBJ1-4; no definite D call. Germline V gene data show CDR1 as MDHEN and CDR2 as SYDVKM. Trimming left V 6 bases short and J 8 bases short, with 19 bases between. The CDR3 totals 15 residues. CDR3 residues: CASRSVREATEKLFF. DNA of the CDR3: TGTGCCAGCAGGTCCGTGCGGGAGGCCACAGAAAAACTGTTTTTT.

This clone occurred once. V is TRBV11-2 and J is TRBJ2-7, with D perhaps TRBD1 (6 bases). The CDR3 contains 15 residues. The V end lost 6 bases, the J end lost 2 bases, and 17 bases lay between the germline ends. Germline V gene lookup returns CDR1 SGHAT and CDR2 FQNNGV. In DNA, the CDR3 is TGTGCCAGCAGTCGTAACCAGCGGACAGCCTACGAGCAGTACTTC. This gives the protein CASSRNQRTAYEQYF.

This chain uses TRBV7-8 with TRBJ2-2; TRBD2 agrees at 7 bases. Germline V gene sequence: CDR1 SGHVS, CDR2 FQNEAQ. With V trimmed by 5 bases and J by 0 bases, 12 bases remained unmatched. The CDR3 sequence is 18 residues long. The CDR3: CASSLPRTRLTNTGELFF. The CDR3 coding sequence is TGTGCCAGCAGCCTTCCTAGGACTAGACTTACGAACACCGGGGAGCTGTTTTTT.

The V gene is TRBV2, the J gene TRBJ1-2; D possibly corresponds to TRBD1 (5 bases). The CDR3 contains 11 residues. V lost 6 bases and J 7 bases, leaving 9 bases between the germline ends. In germline, CDR1 is SNHLY, CDR2 FYNNEI. The CDR3 DNA reads TGTGCCAGCAGCGATCAGGGTGGCTACACCTTC. Its protein product is CASSDQGGYTF.

The V and J genes are TRBV7-3 and TRBJ2-2; 8 bases map to TRBD1. The CDR3 is 16 amino acids. Germline V CDR1 and CDR2: SGHTA, FQGTGA. Trimming removed 5 bases from V and 2 bases from J; junction bases left unmatched: 7. The chain's CDR3 is CASSKSGQGNTGELFF. For the CDR3, the DNA is TGTGCCAGCAGCAAATCAGGACAGGGTAACACCGGGGAGCTGTTTTTT. The full variable domain, rest sourced from reference TRBV7-3 and TRBJ2-2, is GAGVSQTPSNKVTEKGKYVELRCDPISGHTALYWYRQSLGQGPEFLIYFQGTGAADDSGLPNDRFFAVRPEGSVSTLKIQRTERGDSAVYLCASSKSGQGNTGELFFGEGSRLTVL.

This chain uses TRBV28 with TRBJ2-7, with D perhaps given as TRBD1 or TRBD2 (6 bases each). The V and J ends lost 1 base and 3 bases respectively, with 22 bases between them. Germline CDR1 reads MDHEN; CDR2 reads SYDVKM. This CDR3 contains 18 residues. The CDR3 DNA reads TGTGCCAGCAGTTTATCAAAAGCTAAGACAGGCGGGAACTACGAGCAGTACTTC. This translates into CASSLSKAKTGGNYEQYF.

The V gene is TRBV5-4, the J gene TRBJ2-3, with 12 bases fitting TRBD2. CDR3 length: 19 amino acids. J lost 1 base, V lost 4 bases, and 13 bases had no gene match. Per the germline V gene, CDR1 is SGHNT and CDR2 is YYREEE (reference sequence). This CDR3 is CASSPGLAGLWGGTDTQYF. The CDR3 DNA is TGTGCCAGCAGCCCGGGACTAGCGGGCCTCTGGGGGGGCACAGATACGCAGTATTTT.

Concerning this clone itself: The same CDR3 can be traced to other DNA sequences in this sample. The V gene is TRBV2, the J gene TRBJ1-5; no definite D call. The CDR3 contains 12 residues. V gave up 6 bases and J gave up 1 base, with 4 bases separating them. Germline assignment: CDR1 SNHLY and CDR2 FYNNEI. Here the CDR3 reads CASRYSNQPQHF. As DNA, the CDR3 is TGTGCCAGCAGGTACAGCAATCAGCCCCAGCATTTT.

The chain recombines TRBV5-4 with TRBJ1-3; weak D call: TRBD1 (5 bases). In germline, CDR1 is SGHNT, CDR2 YYREEE (reference sequence). This CDR3 is built from 16 residues. V was trimmed by 0 bases and J by 4 bases, leaving 14 bases between them. The CDR3 is CASSLGSGWAGNTIYF. For the CDR3, the DNA is TGTGCCAGCAGCTTGGGGTCAGGGTGGGCAGGAAACACCATATATTTT.